The 19 T cell receptor beta chains listed next were all sequenced from one sample in a study of glioma-infiltrating T cells (dated by TCRdb to the mid-2010s). Sequencing took place on an Illumina MiSeq. The iRepertoire nested amplicon-rescue multiplex PCR (arm-PCR) platform was used to amplify TCR alpha and beta CDR3 regions from RNA. TCRdb reanalyzed the raw reads on its own, using fastp at Q25 for trimming and MiXCR for clone calling, and kept in-frame beta chains. Rows with a matching CDR3 protein are joined into one entry that keeps the most common DNA and genes. For this sample the table gives around 97,000 distinct CDR3 sequences, of which about 30% were detected only once. 44% of the sample rests with the top ten. The sequencing sample was made of glioma tissue, nonneoplastic brain tissue, or PBMCs (not recorded which). The receptors come from a human donor with low-grade glioma or glioblastoma, undergoing nonglioma brain surgery, or in good health (not recorded which).

This clonotype appeared many times. This sequence joins TRBV27 and TRBJ2-7, with D tentatively TRBD1 or TRBD2 (5 bases each). Germline loops: CDR1 MNHEY, CDR2 SMNVEV (reference sequence). The V and J ends lost 7 bases and 6 bases respectively, with 19 bases between them. The CDR3 contains 14 residues. The CDR3: CASKASGTRGEQYF. DNA for the CDR3: TGTGCCAGCAAAGCCTCCGGGACCAGAGGCGAGCAGTACTTC.

Details on this clonotype: Just one base apart from a much larger clone, this may be a read error. This chain links TRBV6-2 or TRBV6-3 with TRBJ1-2; possibly TRBD1 for D (6 bases). The CDR3 spans 13 residues. Trimming stripped 4 bases from V and 4 bases from J, with 10 bases between. Germline V gene lookup returns CDR1 MNHEY and CDR2 SVGEGT. The CDR3 bases are TGTGCCAGCAGTTGCCGGGACACCTATGGCTACACCTTC. This sequence encodes CASSCRDTYGYTF.

This clonotype was detected many times. The V call is TRBV10-3, the J call TRBJ1-2, with D maybe TRBD1 (5 bases). V lost 2 bases to trimming and J lost 8 bases, with 15 bases between them. This CDR3 is 14 amino acids long. Per the germline V gene, CDR1 is ENHRY and CDR2 is SYGVKD. CDR3 nucleotide sequence: TGTGCCATCAGTGAGCCATCCAGGGAAAGGGGCTACACCTTC. This codes for CAISEPSRERGYTF.

Ten or more counts support this clonotype. The chain has TRBV20-1 and TRBJ2-3; D remains unclear. The CDR3 totals 14 residues. Germline CDR1 reads DFQATT; CDR2 reads SNEGSKA (reference sequence). Between the trimmed V and J ends, which lost 1 base and 6 bases, there was a span of 14 bases. The CDR3 reads CSARAPGFLDTQYF. CDR3 DNA: TGCAGTGCTAGAGCCCCTGGCTTCCTGGATACGCAGTATTTT.

The V gene is TRBV5-1, the J gene TRBJ2-3, with 7 bases identical to TRBD1. There are 15 residues in the CDR3. Trimming at V came to 2 bases and at J to 4 bases, leaving 7 bases not matched to a gene. CDR1 and CDR2 (germline): SGHRS, YFSETQ. The CDR3 nucleotides are TGCGCCAGCAGCTTACAGGGGATCGGCGCAGATACGCAGTATTTT. Translating gives CASSLQGIGADTQYF.

Regarding this clonotype: A much larger clone differs by one base, so this may be a read error. The chain recombines TRBV7-2 with TRBJ2-3; no definite D call. CDR1 is SGHTA and CDR2 is FQGNSA in the germline V gene. V shed 1 base and J shed 4 bases, with 6 bases lying between them. This CDR3 has 13 amino acids. The CDR3 loop reads CASSLVVSDTQYF. CDR3 in DNA: TGTGCCAGCAGCTTAGTCGTCTCAGATACGCAGTATTTT.

This clonotype was seen many times. This chain uses TRBV6-1 with TRBJ2-1; D may be TRBD2 (6 bases). The germline gives CDR1 MNHNS, CDR2 SASEGT. CDR3 length equals 15 residues. Deletions cut 7 bases from V and 3 bases from J, with 16 bases between. The CDR3 DNA follows: TGTGCCAGCACCCTGCGACTAGAGCACTACAATGAGCAGTTCTTC. It specifies CASTLRLEHYNEQFF.

Turning to this clonotype: It may be a read error: a sequence one base away is much more abundant. The V gene is TRBV2, the J gene TRBJ1-1, with TRBD1 as a possible D gene (5 bases). Per germline, CDR1 SNHLY and CDR2 FYNNEI. This CDR3 region has 13 residues. The CDR3 DNA reads TGTGCCGGCAGTTTCAGGGAACTTCTTGAAGCTTTCTTT. Amino acids: CAGSFRELLEAFF.

This clonotype has a count of ten or more. The chain recombines TRBV11-2 with TRBJ1-3; D is undetermined. CDR1 SGHAT and CDR2 FQNNGV come from the germline V gene. The CDR3 sequence is 12 residues long. The germline V and J ends were trimmed by 3 bases and 5 bases, with 5 bases remaining between them. CDR3 bases: TGTGCCAGCAGCTTGTCTCGAAACACCATATATTTT. Its translation: CASSLSRNTIYF.

Many counts were recorded for this clonotype. The V and J genes are TRBV20-1 and TRBJ1-2; D perhaps matches TRBD1 (5 bases). With 3 bases removed from V and 6 bases from J, the gap between germline ends came to 11 bases. This CDR3 spans 12 amino acids. Germline V gene lookup returns CDR1 DFQATT and CDR2 SNEGSKA (reference sequence). CDR3 bases: TGCAGTGCTAGCACAGGACCAGATGGCTACACCTTC. Its translation: CSASTGPDGYTF.

Remarks on this clonotype: A much larger clonotype is one base distant, so this may be a read error. This chain joins TRBV19 and TRBJ2-7; TRBD2 might be the D (5 bases). Germline CDR1 LNHDA, CDR2 SQIVND (reference sequence). The CDR3 runs 13 residues. In nucleotides, the CDR3 is TGTTCCAGTAGTAGGAGCGGAGCCTACGAGCAGTACTTC. It is translated as CSSSRSGAYEQYF.

In this sample, this clonotype turned up many times. This chain joins TRBV20-1 and TRBJ2-1; unclear D gene. This CDR3 contains 11 residues. V was cut by 1 base and J by 9 bases, with 7 bases left in between. Germline V CDR1 and CDR2: DFQATT, SNEGSKA (reference sequence). The CDR3 region is CSARGVGEQFF. CDR3 nucleotide sequence: TGCAGTGCTAGAGGGGTGGGTGAGCAGTTCTTC.

Notes on this clonotype: Mismatch with germline at one junction end may stem from a read error. This chain uses TRBV20-1 with TRBJ1-1; TRBD1 agrees at 7 bases. Germline CDR1 DFQATT, CDR2 SNEGSKA (reference sequence). This CDR3 region has 14 residues. CDR3 sequence: CSAPNLDRDTEDFF. CDR3 nucleotide sequence: TGCAGCGCCCCAAACCTTGACAGGGACACTGAAGATTTCTTT.

This clonotype was recorded a few times. The V gene is TRBV4-3, the J gene TRBJ2-2; D might be TRBD1 (5 bases). The CDR3 consists of 14 residues. V lost 4 bases and J lost 2, with 8 bases in between. Germline V gene data show CDR1 as LGHNA and CDR2 as YSLEER. CDR3 protein: CASSPGINTGELFF. CDR3 DNA: TGCGCCAGCAGCCCAGGGATCAACACCGGGGAGCTGTTTTTT.

The V and J genes are TRBV4-2 and TRBJ2-7, with D possibly TRBD1 on 7 matching bases. CDR1 LGHNA and CDR2 YNFKEQ come from the germline V gene. CDR3 length: 14 amino acids. V shed 5 bases and J shed 6 bases, with 17 bases lying between them. CDR3 protein: CASSGGGGWGEQYF. The CDR3 coding sequence is TGTGCCAGCAGCGGAGGGGGCGGGTGGGGCGAGCAGTACTTC.

There are a few counts of this clonotype. The J gene is TRBJ2-1, the V gene TRBV19, with 11 bases fitting TRBD2. Germline lookup yields CDR1 LNHDA and CDR2 SQIVND (reference sequence). This CDR3 has 15 residues. After removal of 4 bases from V and 3 bases from J, the junction contained 2 bases not matched to a gene. The CDR3: CASSKLAGGYNEQFF. The DNA of the CDR3 is TGTGCCAGTAGTAAGCTAGCGGGGGGCTACAATGAGCAGTTCTTC.

This clonotype was recorded at least ten times. The gene calls are TRBV28 and TRBJ1-5, with D perhaps TRBD1 (6 bases). Germline V gene data show CDR1 as MDHEN and CDR2 as SYDVKM. The CDR3 consists of 16 residues. The V gene lost 6 bases and the J gene lost 2 bases, with 17 bases spanning the gap. CDR3 amino acids: CASSRPGGGGNQPQHF. The CDR3 nucleotides are TGTGCCAGCAGCCGACCCGGGGGGGGCGGCAATCAGCCCCAGCATTTT.

The CDR3 DNA is TGTGCCAGCAGGCTCAGGGACAGGGGGCGAGGAAAGCAGTATTTT. It is translated as CASRLRDRGRGKQYF. This rearrangement joins TRBV7-6 to TRBJ2-3; 12 nucleotides match TRBD1. V dropped 6 bases and J dropped 11; count of bases not matched to a gene: 12. Germline CDR1 reads SGHVS; CDR2 reads FNYEAQ. The CDR3 covers 15 residues.

To note about this clonotype: A junction end diverges from the germline sequence, so it may reflect a read error. This chain uses TRBV7-2 with TRBJ2-5; weak D call: TRBD1 (5 bases). This CDR3 spans 15 amino acids. Germline V CDR1 and CDR2: SGHTA, FQGNSA. The CDR3 DNA follows: TGTGACAGCAGCTCACCCTCGACAGTCCAAGAGACCCAGTACTTC. Translating it yields CDSSSPSTVQETQYF. Variable domain in full (rest from reference TRBV7-2 and TRBJ2-5): GAGVSQSPSNKVTEKGKDVELRCDPISGHTALYWYRQSLGQGLEFLIYFQGNSAPDKSGLPSDRFSAERTGGSVSTLTIQRTQQEDSAVYLCDSSSPSTVQETQYFGPGTRLLVL.